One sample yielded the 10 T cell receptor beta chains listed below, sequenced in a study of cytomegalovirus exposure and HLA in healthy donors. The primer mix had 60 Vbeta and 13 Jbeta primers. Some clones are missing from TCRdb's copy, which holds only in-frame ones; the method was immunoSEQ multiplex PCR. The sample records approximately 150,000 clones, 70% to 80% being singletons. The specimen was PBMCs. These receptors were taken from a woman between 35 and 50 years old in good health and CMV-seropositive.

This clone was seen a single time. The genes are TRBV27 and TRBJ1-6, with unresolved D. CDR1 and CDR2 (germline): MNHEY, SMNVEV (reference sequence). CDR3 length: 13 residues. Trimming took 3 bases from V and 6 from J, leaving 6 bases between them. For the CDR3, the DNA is TGTGCCAGCAGTTTCAGTCGTAATTCACCCCTCCACTTT. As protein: CASSFSRNSPLHF.

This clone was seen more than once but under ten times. CDR3 protein: CASSEREKQYF. The CDR3 region has the DNA TGTGCCAGCTCAGAGAGAGAGAAGCAGTACTTC. The chain couples TRBV18 to TRBJ2-7, with no clear D. Between the trimmed V and J ends, which lost 5 bases and 8 bases, there was a span of 10 bases. The CDR3 is made up of 11 amino acids. Germline V lookup: CDR1 KGHSH, CDR2 LQKENI.

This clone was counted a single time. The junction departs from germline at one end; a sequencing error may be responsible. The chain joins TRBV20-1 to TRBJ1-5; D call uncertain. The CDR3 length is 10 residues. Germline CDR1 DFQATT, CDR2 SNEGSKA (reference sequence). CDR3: CSASDQPQHF. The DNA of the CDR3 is TGCAGTGCTAGCGATCAGCCCCAGCATTTT.

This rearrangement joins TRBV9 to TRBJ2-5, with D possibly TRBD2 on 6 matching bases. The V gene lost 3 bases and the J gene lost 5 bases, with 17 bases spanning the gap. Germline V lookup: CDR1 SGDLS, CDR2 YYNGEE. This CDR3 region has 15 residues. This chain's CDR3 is CASSEGTAALETQYF. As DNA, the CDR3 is TGTGCCAGCAGCGAAGGGACTGCGGCGTTGGAGACCCAGTACTTC. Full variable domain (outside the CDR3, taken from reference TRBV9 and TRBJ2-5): DSGVTQTPKHLITATGQRVTLRCSPRSGDLSVYWYQQSLDQGLQFLIQYYNGEERAKGNILERFSAQQFPDLHSELNLSSLELGDSALYFCASSEGTAALETQYFGPGTRLLVL.

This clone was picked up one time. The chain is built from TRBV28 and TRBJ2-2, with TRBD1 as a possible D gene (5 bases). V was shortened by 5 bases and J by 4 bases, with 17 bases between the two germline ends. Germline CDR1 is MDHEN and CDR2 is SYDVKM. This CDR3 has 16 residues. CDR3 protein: CASSRIEDTFTGELFF. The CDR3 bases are TGTGCCAGCAGTCGCATTGAGGACACCTTCACCGGGGAGCTGTTTTTT.

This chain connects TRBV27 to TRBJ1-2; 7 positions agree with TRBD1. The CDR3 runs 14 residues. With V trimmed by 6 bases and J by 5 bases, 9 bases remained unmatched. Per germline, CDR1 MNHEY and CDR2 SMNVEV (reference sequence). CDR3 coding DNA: TGTGCCAGCAGATTCAGGGGGACGGGTTATGGCTACACCTTC. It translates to CASRFRGTGYGYTF.

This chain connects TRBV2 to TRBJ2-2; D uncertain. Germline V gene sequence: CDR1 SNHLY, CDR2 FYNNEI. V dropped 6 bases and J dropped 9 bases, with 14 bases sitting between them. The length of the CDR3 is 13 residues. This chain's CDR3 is CASRDLDERELFF. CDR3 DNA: TGTGCCAGCAGAGACCTAGACGAAAGGGAGCTGTTTTTT.

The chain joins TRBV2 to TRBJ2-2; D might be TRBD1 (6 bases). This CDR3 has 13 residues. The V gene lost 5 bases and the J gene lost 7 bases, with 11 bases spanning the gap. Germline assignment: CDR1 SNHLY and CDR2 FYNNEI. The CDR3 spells CASSLQGSGELFF. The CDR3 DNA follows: TGTGCCAGCAGTTTACAGGGAAGCGGGGAGCTGTTTTTT.

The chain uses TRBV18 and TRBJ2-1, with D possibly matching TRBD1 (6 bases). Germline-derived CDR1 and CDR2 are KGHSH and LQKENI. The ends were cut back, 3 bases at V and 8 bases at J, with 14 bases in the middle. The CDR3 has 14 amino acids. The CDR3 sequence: CASSPRTGYYEQFF. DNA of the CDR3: TGTGCCAGCTCACCCCGAACAGGGTATTATGAGCAGTTCTTC.

CDR3 DNA: TGTGCCAGCAGTTCCTTCTGGGGGGCTGCTAGCGGGGCCTTGAGCTCCTACAATGAGCAGTTCTTC. Translation gives CASSSFWGAASGALSSYNEQFF. V usage is TRBV27 and J usage is TRBJ2-1; TRBD2 matches 9 bases. The J segment lost 0 bases and the V segment lost 4 bases, leaving 22 bases of the junction unmatched. This CDR3 spans 22 amino acids. Germline CDR1 MNHEY, CDR2 SMNVEV (reference sequence).